The 17 T cell receptor beta chains listed next were all sequenced from one sample in a study of cytomegalovirus exposure and HLA in healthy donors. Primers: 60 Vbeta forward and 13 Jbeta reverse. The method was immunoSEQ multiplex PCR; TCRdb's version includes in-frame clones alone and lacks a portion of them. The data show 110,000 or so clones, over 65% seen once. Sequenced: PBMCs. The receptors shown here come from a woman aged 40 to 49 in good health and CMV-seropositive.

The chain combines TRBV4-1 with TRBJ2-7, with 9 bases identical to TRBD2. The length of the CDR3 is 15 residues. With 3 bases clipped from V and 0 bases from J, the junction kept 3 bases outside the gene matches. The germline gives CDR1 MGHRA, CDR2 YSYEKL. The CDR3 loop is CASSQVSGSSYEQYF. CDR3 in DNA: TGCGCCAGCAGCCAGGTTAGCGGGAGCTCCTACGAGCAGTACTTC.

V usage is TRBV18 and J usage is TRBJ2-6; a possible D gene is TRBD1 (6 bases). Trimming pared 6 bases from V and 1 base from J, leaving 10 bases between. This CDR3 is built from 15 residues. The germline CDR1 and CDR2 sequences are KGHSH and LQKENI. This CDR3 reads CASSHRVSGANVLTF. The CDR3 region has the DNA TGTGCCAGCTCCCACAGGGTATCTGGGGCCAACGTCCTGACTTTC.

This sequence joins TRBV27 and TRBJ2-5; TRBD2 might be the D (6 bases). CDR1 and CDR2 from the germline V gene are MNHEY and SMNVEV (reference sequence). CDR3 length: 12 residues. Trimming pared 3 bases from V and 4 bases from J, leaving 6 bases between. The CDR3 nucleotides read TGTGCCAGCAGTTTCGGGGGAGAGACCCAGTACTTC. This translates into CASSFGGETQYF.

The genes are TRBV4-1 and TRBJ2-7; the match to TRBD2 covers 10 bases. The CDR3 has 16 amino acids. The junction had 6 bases not matched to a gene; V was cut back by 4 bases and J by 0 bases. Germline loops: CDR1 MGHRA, CDR2 YSYEKL. CDR3 sequence reads: CASSPQGTSVSYEQYF. In DNA form, the CDR3 reads TGCGCCAGCAGCCCCCAGGGGACTAGCGTCTCCTACGAGCAGTACTTC.

As DNA, the CDR3 is TGTGCCAGCAGTCAGCTGACAGGGGATGAGCCCCAGCATTTT. This encodes CASSQLTGDEPQHF. The chain combines TRBV6-6 with TRBJ1-5, with 8 bases matching TRBD1. The J segment lost 8 bases and the V segment lost 5 bases, leaving 8 bases of the junction unmatched. The germline CDR1 and CDR2 sequences are MNHNY and SVGAGI (reference sequence). This CDR3 has 14 amino acids.

J is TRBJ1-4 and V is TRBV6-1, with a possible D match to TRBD1 (5 bases). The CDR3 has 13 amino acids. Germline values: CDR1 MNHNS, CDR2 SASEGT. Trimming cost V 7 bases and J 6 bases, with 12 bases left between them. CDR3: CASIGGWDEKLFF. The CDR3 DNA reads as TGTGCCAGCATTGGGGGGTGGGATGAAAAACTGTTTTTT.

V usage is TRBV5-4 and J usage is TRBJ2-7, with D possibly being TRBD1 (6 bases). The CDR3 covers 13 residues. V lost 2 bases and J lost 1, with 7 bases in between. Looked up from germline, CDR1 is SGHNT and CDR2 is YYREEE (reference sequence). The CDR3 spells CASSLQGSYEQYF. CDR3 nucleotide sequence: TGTGCCAGCAGCTTACAGGGTTCCTACGAGCAGTACTTC.

This clone was picked up a small number of times. The V and J genes are TRBV7-2 and TRBJ2-1; 7 positions agree with TRBD2. Looked up from germline, CDR1 is SGHTA and CDR2 is FQGNSA. Trimming cost V 5 bases and J 10 bases; bases outside gene matches: 11. This CDR3 has 14 residues. As DNA, the CDR3 is TGTGCCAGCAGCCCATACGCGGCGGGAGTGGAGCAGTTCTTC. Translation: CASSPYAAGVEQFF.

The chain joins TRBV5-5 to TRBJ1-2, with 7 nucleotides matching TRBD1. The V and J ends lost 1 base and 5 bases, in that order; junction bases with no gene match: 8. This CDR3 spans 15 amino acids. Looked up from germline, CDR1 is SGHKS and CDR2 is YYEKEE (reference sequence). Here the CDR3 reads CASSLNRGELYGYTF. In DNA form, the CDR3 reads TGTGCCAGCAGCTTGAACAGGGGAGAGTTATATGGCTACACCTTC.

CDR3 in amino acids: CASRPVGSSYNSPLHF. CDR3 coding DNA: TGTGCCAGCAGGCCCGTGGGGAGCTCCTATAATTCACCCCTCCACTTT. V gene TRBV27 combines with J gene TRBJ1-6; D not certain. Trimming took off 6 bases at V and 0 bases at J, with 12 bases between the two ends. This CDR3 region has 16 residues. In germline, CDR1 is MNHEY, CDR2 SMNVEV (reference sequence).

This sequence joins TRBV2 and TRBJ2-1, with 13 bases aligning to TRBD2. Germline CDR1 SNHLY, CDR2 FYNNEI. The CDR3 spans 17 residues. The V gene end was trimmed by 8 bases and the J gene end by 0 bases; junction bases not matched to a gene: 7. The chain's CDR3 is CASSHGLAGASYNEQFF. The CDR3 DNA is TGTGCCAGCTCACACGGACTAGCGGGAGCCTCCTACAATGAGCAGTTCTTC.

The rearrangement joins TRBV5-1 to TRBJ2-2; TRBD1 agrees at 7 bases. The ends lost 0 bases at V and 4 bases at J; junction bases unmatched: 0. The CDR3 spans 14 residues. Germline loops: CDR1 SGHRS, CDR2 YFSETQ. The CDR3 sequence is CASSLAGGTGELFF. The CDR3 DNA reads TGCGCCAGCAGCTTGGCAGGGGGCACCGGGGAGCTGTTTTTT. Filled out from reference TRBV5-1 and TRBJ2-2, the complete variable domain reads KAGVTQTPRYLIKTRGQQVTLSCSPISGHRSVSWYQQTPGQGLQFLFEYFSETQRNKGNFPGRFSGRQFSNSRSEMNVSTLELGDSALYLCASSLAGGTGELFFGEGSRLTVL.

This chain joins TRBV19 and TRBJ2-5; 7 nucleotides align to TRBD1. V was pared by 3 bases and J by 1 base, with 11 bases of the junction left unmatched. Looked up from germline, CDR1 is LNHDA and CDR2 is SQIVND (reference sequence). The CDR3 sequence is 17 residues long. The CDR3 here is CASSILPGQRIQETQYF. In nucleotides, the CDR3 is TGTGCCAGTAGTATCTTGCCGGGACAGCGGATCCAAGAGACCCAGTACTTC.

The rearrangement links TRBV18 to TRBJ1-1; D not resolved. The CDR3 length is 13 residues. Germline CDR1 KGHSH, CDR2 LQKENI. The V gene lost 2 bases and the J gene lost 6 bases, with 10 bases spanning the gap. CDR3 nucleotides: TGTGCCAGCTCACCAGCGGGCATGGCTGAAGCTTTCTTT. Amino acids: CASSPAGMAEAFF.

The rearrangement uses TRBV13 and TRBJ2-4; 7 positions agree with TRBD1. The ends lost 4 bases at V and 4 bases at J; junction bases unmatched: 4. The germline V gene has CDR1 PRHDT and CDR2 FYEKMQ (reference sequence). CDR3 length equals 14 residues. CDR3: CASSSPTGKNIQYF. DNA of the CDR3: TGTGCCAGCAGCTCACCGACAGGGAAAAACATTCAGTACTTC.

J is TRBJ2-2 and V is TRBV9, with D perhaps TRBD2 (5 bases). The V gene lost 0 bases and the J gene lost 3 bases, with 18 bases spanning the gap. Looked up from germline, CDR1 is SGDLS and CDR2 is YYNGEE. This CDR3 contains 18 residues. This chain's CDR3 is CASSVDPGLIMYTGELFF. The DNA of the CDR3 is TGTGCCAGCAGCGTAGATCCAGGACTGATAATGTACACCGGGGAGCTGTTTTTT.

The sample holds a few counts of this clone. The chain has TRBV4-1 and TRBJ2-5; 8 nucleotides line up with TRBD2. Trimming at V came to 0 bases and at J to 4 bases, leaving 13 bases not matched to a gene. CDR3 length equals 18 residues. Germline V CDR1 and CDR2: MGHRA, YSYEKL. The CDR3 here is CASSQDAWAGGVPETQYF. CDR3 nucleotide sequence: TGCGCCAGCAGCCAAGATGCGTGGGCGGGAGGAGTCCCAGAGACCCAGTACTTC.